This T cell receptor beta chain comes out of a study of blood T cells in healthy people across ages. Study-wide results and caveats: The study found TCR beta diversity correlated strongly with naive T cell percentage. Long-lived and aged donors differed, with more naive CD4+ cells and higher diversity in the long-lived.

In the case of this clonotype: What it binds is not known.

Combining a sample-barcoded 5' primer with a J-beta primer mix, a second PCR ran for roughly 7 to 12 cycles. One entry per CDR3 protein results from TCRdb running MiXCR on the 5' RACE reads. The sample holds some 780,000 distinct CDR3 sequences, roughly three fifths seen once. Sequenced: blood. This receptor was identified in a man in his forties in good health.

CDR3 bases: TGCAGCGTTGTCGGCAGGGGCTCCTACGAGCAGTACTTC. It yields the protein CSVVGRGSYEQYF. The chain couples TRBV29-1 to TRBJ2-7; possibly TRBD1 for D (6 bases). The CDR3 sequence is 13 residues long. Germline V gene lookup returns CDR1 SQVTM and CDR2 ANQGSEA. V was shortened by 4 bases and J by 0 bases, with 10 bases between the two germline ends.